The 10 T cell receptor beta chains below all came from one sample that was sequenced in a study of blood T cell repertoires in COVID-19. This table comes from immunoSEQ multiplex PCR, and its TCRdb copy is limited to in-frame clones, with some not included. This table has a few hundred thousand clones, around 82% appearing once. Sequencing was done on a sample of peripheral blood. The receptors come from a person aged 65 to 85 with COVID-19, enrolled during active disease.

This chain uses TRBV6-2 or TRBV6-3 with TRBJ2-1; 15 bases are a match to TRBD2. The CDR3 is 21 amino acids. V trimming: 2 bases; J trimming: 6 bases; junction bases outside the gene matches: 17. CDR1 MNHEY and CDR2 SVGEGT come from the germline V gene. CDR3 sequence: CASSYGPGTSGGRSVPNEQFF. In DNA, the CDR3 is TGTGCCAGCAGTTACGGCCCCGGGACTAGCGGGGGGAGATCGGTACCCAATGAGCAGTTCTTC.

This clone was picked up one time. The CDR3 loop is CASSLAGGVNEQFF. As DNA, the CDR3 is TGTGCCAGCAGCTTAGCAGGGGGGGTCAATGAGCAGTTCTTC. The chain has TRBV7-9 and TRBJ2-1; possibly TRBD2 for D (7 bases). CDR1 is SEHNR, CDR2 FQNEAQ, per germline (reference sequence). The CDR3 extends over 14 amino acids. Trimming shortened V by 0 bases and J by 6 bases, and 9 bases separated the two germline ends. Full variable domain (rest looked up from reference TRBV7-9 and TRBJ2-1): DTGVSQNPRHKITKRGQNVTFRCDPISEHNRLYWYRQTLGQGPEFLTYFQNEAQLEKSRLLSDRFSAERPKGSFSTLEIQRTEQGDSAMYLCASSLAGGVNEQFFGPGTRLTVL.

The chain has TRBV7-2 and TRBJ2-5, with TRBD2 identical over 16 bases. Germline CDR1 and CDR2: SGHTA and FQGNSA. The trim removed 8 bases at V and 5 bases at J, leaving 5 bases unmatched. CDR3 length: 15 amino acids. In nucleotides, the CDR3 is TGTGCCAGCGGGACTAGCGGGGGGGCCCGGGAGACCCAGTACTTC. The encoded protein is CASGTSGGARETQYF.

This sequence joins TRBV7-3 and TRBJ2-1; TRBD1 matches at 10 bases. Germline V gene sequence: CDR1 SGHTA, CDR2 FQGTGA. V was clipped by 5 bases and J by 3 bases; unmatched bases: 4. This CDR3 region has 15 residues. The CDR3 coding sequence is TGTGCCAGCAGCGACCGGGACAGGGGCTACAATGAGCAGTTCTTC. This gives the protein CASSDRDRGYNEQFF.

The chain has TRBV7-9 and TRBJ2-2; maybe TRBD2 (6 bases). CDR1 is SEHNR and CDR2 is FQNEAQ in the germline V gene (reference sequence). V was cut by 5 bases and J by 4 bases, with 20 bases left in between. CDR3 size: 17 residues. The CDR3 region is CASSARDGRTITGELFF. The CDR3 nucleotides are TGTGCCAGCAGCGCGCGGGACGGCCGTACTATCACCGGGGAGCTGTTTTTT.

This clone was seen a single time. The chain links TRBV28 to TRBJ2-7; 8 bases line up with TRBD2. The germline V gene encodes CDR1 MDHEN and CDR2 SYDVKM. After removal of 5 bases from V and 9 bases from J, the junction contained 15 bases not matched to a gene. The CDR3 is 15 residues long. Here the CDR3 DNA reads TGTGCCAGCAGTACCCGGGAGGGGTACCTACGAGGGCAGTACTTC. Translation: CASSTREGYLRGQYF.

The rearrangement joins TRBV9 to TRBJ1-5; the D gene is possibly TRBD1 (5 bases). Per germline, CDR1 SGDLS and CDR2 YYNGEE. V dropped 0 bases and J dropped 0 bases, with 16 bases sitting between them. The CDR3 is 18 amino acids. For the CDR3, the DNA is TGTGCCAGCAGCGTAGGGGCAGGGCTCCAATATAGCAATCAGCCCCAGCATTTT. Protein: CASSVGAGLQYSNQPQHF.

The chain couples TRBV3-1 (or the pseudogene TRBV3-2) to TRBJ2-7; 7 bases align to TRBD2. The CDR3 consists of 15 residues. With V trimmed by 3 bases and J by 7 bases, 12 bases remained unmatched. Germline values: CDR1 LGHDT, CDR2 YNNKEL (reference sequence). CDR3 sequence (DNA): TGTGCCAGCAGCCAGCCGCCGGGAGGTTGGTATGAGCAGTACTTC. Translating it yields CASSQPPGGWYEQYF.

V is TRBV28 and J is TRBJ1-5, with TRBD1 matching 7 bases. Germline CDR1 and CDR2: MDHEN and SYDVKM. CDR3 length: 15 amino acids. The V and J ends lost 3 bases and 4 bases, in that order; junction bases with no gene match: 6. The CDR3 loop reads CASSLDRMINQPQHF. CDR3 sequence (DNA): TGTGCCAGCAGTTTGGACAGGATGATTAATCAGCCCCAGCATTTT.

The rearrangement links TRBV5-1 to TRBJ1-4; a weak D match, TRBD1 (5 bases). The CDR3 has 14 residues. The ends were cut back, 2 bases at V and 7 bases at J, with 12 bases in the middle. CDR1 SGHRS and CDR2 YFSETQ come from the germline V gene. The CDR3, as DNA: TGCGCCAGCAGCTTCTGGGGCGCAGGTGAAAAACTGTTTTTT. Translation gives CASSFWGAGEKLFF.